Each of the 29 T cell receptor beta chains below was sequenced from the same sample in a study of blood T cell repertoires in COVID-19. Profiled with immunoSEQ multiplex PCR; TCRdb holds only in-frame clones, not every one. Among about 300,000 clones listed, approximately 84% were seen once. Specimen: peripheral blood. The receptors here all came from a human donor with COVID-19, enrolled during active disease. The donor label of this sample is uncertain.

The rearrangement uses TRBV19 and TRBJ1-2, with TRBD1 matching over 9 bases. J lost 6 bases, V lost 5 bases, and 7 bases had no gene match. Germline V gene data show CDR1 as LNHDA and CDR2 as SQIVND (reference sequence). This CDR3 is built from 14 residues. In DNA form, the CDR3 reads TGTGCCAGTAGTCCGGTGACAGGGGGTCATGGCTACACCTTC. Its translation: CASSPVTGGHGYTF.

V usage is TRBV5-1 and J usage is TRBJ1-1, with D perhaps matching TRBD1 (5 bases). The V gene's germline CDR1 is SGHRS and CDR2 YFSETQ. The ends were cut back, 0 bases at V and 6 bases at J, with 12 bases in the middle. The CDR3 runs 14 residues. CDR3 in amino acids: CASSLGGVGSEAFF. The CDR3 DNA sequence: TGCGCCAGCAGCTTGGGGGGCGTAGGGTCTGAAGCTTTCTTT.

V is TRBV2 and J is TRBJ1-3; no firm D call. With 2 bases removed from V and 4 bases from J, the gap between germline ends came to 9 bases. CDR3 length: 14 amino acids. CDR1 and CDR2 from the germline V gene are SNHLY and FYNNEI. The CDR3 here is CASSEPPTGNTIYF. Here the CDR3 DNA reads TGTGCCAGCAGTGAACCCCCAACAGGAAACACCATATATTTT.

This chain links TRBV7-8 with TRBJ2-2; D gene ambiguous. The V and J ends lost 0 bases and 3 bases respectively, with 14 bases between them. This CDR3 spans 17 amino acids. Germline CDR1 and CDR2: SGHVS and FQNEAQ. CDR3 in amino acids: CASSLAIGRLDTGELFF. Written as DNA, the CDR3 is TGTGCCAGCAGCTTAGCGATCGGTAGACTCGACACCGGGGAGCTGTTTTTT.

This clone was counted a few times. The genes are TRBV6-5 and TRBJ2-3, with 7 bases that match TRBD2. The germline V gene has CDR1 MNHEY and CDR2 SVGAGI. The CDR3 extends over 14 amino acids. V shed 5 bases and J 0 bases; nucleotides not matched to a gene: 2. The CDR3 is CASSLAESTDTQYF. CDR3 coding DNA: TGTGCCAGCAGTCTAGCGGAGAGCACAGATACGCAGTATTTT.

The J gene is TRBJ1-3, the V gene TRBV30, with 8 positions matching TRBD1. V lost 4 bases to trimming and J lost 4 bases; unmatched junction nucleotides: 3. Germline V CDR1 and CDR2: GTSNPN, SVGIG (reference sequence). The CDR3 has 13 residues. The CDR3 spells CAWTTGVGNTIYF. The CDR3 DNA reads TGTGCCTGGACGACAGGGGTCGGAAACACCATATATTTT.

This clone appeared a few times. V usage is TRBV18 and J usage is TRBJ1-2, with TRBD1 matching over 7 bases. Trimming cost V 3 bases and J 8 bases; bases outside gene matches: 9. The CDR3 runs 14 residues. Germline V CDR1 and CDR2: KGHSH, LQKENI. CDR3: CASSPQTGMGGYTF. The CDR3 bases are TGTGCCAGCTCACCGCAGACAGGGATGGGAGGCTACACCTTC. The complete variable domain, with remaining parts taken from reference TRBV18 and TRBJ1-2, reads NAGVMQNPRHLVRRRGQEARLRCSPMKGHSHVYWYRQLPEEGLKFMVYLQKENIIDESGMPKERFSAEFPKEGPSILRIQQVVRGDSAAYFCASSPQTGMGGYTFGSGTRLTVV.

This chain uses TRBV27 with TRBJ1-6, with 8 bases matching TRBD1. V shed 5 bases, J shed 7 bases, and the junction held 10 bases outside the gene matches. The CDR3 sequence is 16 residues long. CDR1 and CDR2 from the germline V gene are MNHEY and SMNVEV (reference sequence). This chain's CDR3 is CASSPEGYRGNSPLHF. The CDR3 DNA is TGTGCCAGCAGTCCAGAGGGGTACAGGGGGAATTCACCCCTCCACTTT.

The chain joins TRBV28 to TRBJ1-6; tentatively, D is TRBD1 (6 bases). CDR3 length equals 12 residues. The germline V and J ends were trimmed by 6 bases and 13 bases, with 13 bases remaining between them. Germline V gene sequence: CDR1 MDHEN, CDR2 SYDVKM. The CDR3 DNA sequence: TGTGCCAGCAGCACTTCAGGGGCCCCCCTCCACTTT. Protein sequence: CASSTSGAPLHF.

V and J are TRBV10-3 and TRBJ2-1; TRBD2 aligns across 9 bases. The CDR3 loop spans 14 amino acids. Germline trimming cut 6 bases from V and 7 bases from J; bases unmatched to any gene: 7. CDR1 and CDR2 (germline): ENHRY, SYGVKD. The CDR3 DNA reads TGTGCCATCAGAGTAGCGGGAGTTCGGAATGAGCAGTTCTTC. As protein: CAIRVAGVRNEQFF.

V gene TRBV6-1 combines with J gene TRBJ1-3; a possible D gene is TRBD1 (5 bases). V was clipped by 3 bases and J by 0 bases, with 21 bases between them. This CDR3 is built from 19 residues. The V gene's germline CDR1 is MNHNS and CDR2 SASEGT. The CDR3 DNA reads TGTGCCAGCAGTGAGGAGAAGGGAACAGGATCCCACTCTGGAAACACCATATATTTT. Translated: CASSEEKGTGSHSGNTIYF.

J is TRBJ1-6 and V is TRBV7-2; the match to TRBD1 covers 7 bases. V lost 1 base to trimming and J lost 6 bases; unmatched junction nucleotides: 3. Looked up from germline, CDR1 is SGHTA and CDR2 is FQGNSA. The CDR3 runs to 15 residues. The CDR3 loop reads CASSLEGGSNSPLHF. In DNA form, the CDR3 reads TGTGCCAGCAGCTTAGAAGGGGGCAGTAATTCACCCCTCCACTTT.

The J gene is TRBJ2-1, the V gene TRBV19; TRBD2 aligns across 10 bases. Germline V lookup: CDR1 LNHDA, CDR2 SQIVND (reference sequence). CDR3 size: 15 residues. J gave up 7 bases and V 2 bases, and 5 bases lay outside the gene matches. The CDR3, as DNA: TGTGCCAGTAGTATACTAGCGGGAGTGTCGAATGAGCAGTTCTTC. Translating gives CASSILAGVSNEQFF. Combining the CDR3 with reference TRBV19 and TRBJ2-1 gives the whole variable domain DGGITQSPKYLFRKEGQNVTLSCEQNLNHDAMYWYRQDPGQGLRLIYYSQIVNDFQKGDIAEGYSVSREKKESFPLTVTSAQKNPTAFYLCASSILAGVSNEQFFGPGTRLTVL.

The V gene is TRBV28, the J gene TRBJ1-2; D perhaps matches TRBD1 (5 bases). The CDR3 totals 15 residues. The germline V gene encodes CDR1 MDHEN and CDR2 SYDVKM. Trimming shortened V by 5 bases and J by 4 bases, and 17 bases separated the two germline ends. The CDR3 protein is CASSQPGGPLYGYTF. The CDR3 coding sequence is TGTGCCAGCAGTCAACCCGGGGGACCCCTCTATGGCTACACCTTC.

This clone came up once. This chain links TRBV19 with TRBJ2-1, with 8 bases that match TRBD2. The germline CDR1 and CDR2 sequences are LNHDA and SQIVND (reference sequence). The V segment lost 7 bases and the J segment 7 bases; nucleotides outside the gene matches: 6. The CDR3 consists of 13 residues. This CDR3 is CASKISGNNEQFF. The CDR3 DNA sequence: TGTGCCAGTAAGATTAGCGGGAATAATGAGCAGTTCTTC.

This clone was counted a few times. The chain joins TRBV30 to TRBJ2-3; 7 bases are shared with TRBD2. CDR1 and CDR2 from the germline V gene are GTSNPN and SVGIG (reference sequence). J lost 5 bases, V lost 5 bases, and 16 bases had no gene match. The CDR3 length is 16 residues. CDR3 bases: TGTGCCTGGGCGAAAGGGACTACTCGACTCCAAGATACGCAGTATTTT. Protein sequence: CAWAKGTTRLQDTQYF.

V and J are TRBV5-1 and TRBJ1-6; no reliable D call. This CDR3 has 13 amino acids. Between the trimmed V and J ends, which lost 4 bases and 5 bases, there was a span of 7 bases. Germline CDR1 SGHRS, CDR2 YFSETQ. CDR3 DNA: TGCGCCAGCAGCGTACGGGATAATTCACCCCTCCACTTT. It translates to CASSVRDNSPLHF.

This sequence joins TRBV5-1 and TRBJ2-5; the match to TRBD2 covers 9 bases. The CDR3 totals 16 residues. Trimming cost V 4 bases and J 5 bases; bases outside gene matches: 12. Germline CDR1 reads SGHRS; CDR2 reads YFSETQ. CDR3 nucleotides: TGCGCCAGCAGCCCAGGGGGAGCGGGAGGATCGGAGACCCAGTACTTC. It codes for CASSPGGAGGSETQYF.

The genes are TRBV7-2 and TRBJ1-4; D not certain. Germline loops: CDR1 SGHTA, CDR2 FQGNSA. The CDR3 is made up of 15 amino acids. Deletions cut 6 bases from V and 8 bases from J, with 19 bases between. The CDR3 loop reads CASRQAALLEEKLFF. The CDR3 bases are TGTGCCAGCAGACAAGCTGCGCTTTTGGAGGAAAAACTGTTTTTT. Full variable domain (remainder filled in from reference TRBV7-2 and TRBJ1-4): GAGVSQSPSNKVTEKGKDVELRCDPISGHTALYWYRQSLGQGLEFLIYFQGNSAPDKSGLPSDRFSAERTGGSVSTLTIQRTQQEDSAVYLCASRQAALLEEKLFFGSGTQLSVL.

The chain combines TRBV5-1 with TRBJ1-5, with 8 bases identical to TRBD1. The CDR3 covers 13 residues. Germline V CDR1 and CDR2: SGHRS, YFSETQ. J gave up 5 bases and V 4 bases, and 2 bases lay outside the gene matches. The chain's CDR3 is CASSQTGDQPQHF. The CDR3 DNA sequence: TGCGCCAGCAGCCAGACAGGGGATCAGCCCCAGCATTTT.

V usage is TRBV19 and J usage is TRBJ2-2; 10 nucleotides align to TRBD1. Per germline, CDR1 LNHDA and CDR2 SQIVND (reference sequence). CDR3 length equals 14 residues. The ends lost 8 bases at V and 4 bases at J; junction bases unmatched: 4. The CDR3 bases are TGTGCCAGTTCGGGGACAGGGGCCACCGGGGAGCTGTTTTTT. Encoded protein: CASSGTGATGELFF.

The rearrangement joins TRBV6-5 to TRBJ1-5; D unresolved. Germline-derived CDR1 and CDR2 are MNHEY and SVGAGI. V was cut by 0 bases and J by 4 bases, with 10 bases left in between. The CDR3 spans 15 residues. CDR3 sequence reads: CASSYSTGKNQPQHF. CDR3 DNA: TGTGCCAGCAGTTACTCGACCGGGAAAAATCAGCCCCAGCATTTT.

The chain couples TRBV27 to TRBJ1-2, with 10 bases lining up with TRBD1. The CDR3 sequence is 14 residues long. Germline V gives CDR1 MNHEY, CDR2 SMNVEV (reference sequence). V gave up 6 bases and J gave up 0 bases; unmatched junction bases: 1. This CDR3 reads CASRTGGSNYGYTF. CDR3 DNA: TGTGCCAGCAGGACAGGGGGCTCTAACTATGGCTACACCTTC.

In DNA, the CDR3 is TGTGCCAGCAGCTTATTGGGACAGGGACTAGGCGAGCAGTACTTC. Translating it yields CASSLLGQGLGEQYF. This chain connects TRBV7-9 to TRBJ2-7; tentative D call: TRBD1 (9 bases). Germline V gene lookup returns CDR1 SEHNR and CDR2 FQNEAQ (reference sequence). Trimming took 2 bases from V and 6 from J, leaving 17 bases between them. The CDR3 covers 15 residues.

The chain couples TRBV30 to TRBJ1-1; D is uncertain. The CDR3 is 13 residues long. With 4 bases removed from V and 4 bases from J, the gap between germline ends came to 13 bases. Germline lookup yields CDR1 GTSNPN and CDR2 SVGIG (reference sequence). In DNA, the CDR3 is TGTGCCTGGAAGTACAGTGCATCCACTGAAGCTTTCTTT. This translates into CAWKYSASTEAFF.

The chain uses TRBV5-1 and TRBJ1-2; no clear D gene. V lost 2 bases to trimming and J lost 5 bases, with 16 bases between them. The CDR3 extends over 15 amino acids. From germline, CDR1 is SGHRS and CDR2 YFSETQ. CDR3 region: CASSLSTDSRYGYTF. The CDR3, as DNA: TGCGCCAGCAGCTTAAGTACGGACTCTCGTTATGGCTACACCTTC.

The V and J genes are TRBV5-1 and TRBJ1-1, with 8 bases identical to TRBD1. CDR1 is SGHRS, CDR2 YFSETQ, per germline. Trimming cost V 4 bases and J 6 bases; bases outside gene matches: 11. This CDR3 spans 15 amino acids. CDR3 nucleotides: TGCGCCAGCAGCGCCACAGGGGGTGGAGGGTCTGAAGCTTTCTTT. Its translation is CASSATGGGGSEAFF.

A few counts support this clone. The rearrangement links TRBV4-1 to TRBJ2-7, with TRBD1 matching over 7 bases. Germline trimming cut 0 bases from V and 3 bases from J; bases unmatched to any gene: 8. CDR1 is MGHRA, CDR2 YSYEKL, per germline. CDR3 length: 16 residues. The CDR3 protein is CASSQDSSGGDYEQYF. The CDR3 coding sequence is TGCGCCAGCAGCCAAGATTCCTCAGGGGGAGACTACGAGCAGTACTTC.

This rearrangement joins TRBV18 to TRBJ2-1; D is perhaps TRBD2 (5 bases). The CDR3 runs 16 residues. Trimming removed 0 bases from V and 0 bases from J, with 9 bases in between. The germline V gene encodes CDR1 KGHSH and CDR2 LQKENI. The CDR3 is CASSPPSGFSYNEQFF. The CDR3 nucleotides are TGTGCCAGCTCACCACCGAGCGGTTTCTCCTACAATGAGCAGTTCTTC.